This T cell receptor (beta chain) stems from a study of blood T cell repertoires in COVID-19. V dropped 6 bases and J dropped 5 bases, with 14 bases sitting between them. The V gene's germline CDR1 is MDHEN and CDR2 SYDVKM. The CDR3 spans 14 residues. The method was immunoSEQ multiplex PCR; TCRdb's version includes in-frame clones alone and lacks a portion of them. The data hold 250,000 to 350,000 clones, with over 75% observed a single time. The sequence derives from a woman in her fifties or sixties with acute or convalescent COVID-19. V is TRBV28 and J is TRBJ1-3; a possible D gene is TRBD1 (5 bases). Specimen: peripheral blood. CDR3 in amino acids: CASRSSGGRNTIYF. The CDR3 DNA sequence: TGTGCCAGCAGGTCCTCGGGGGGACGAAACACCATATATTTT.